This T cell receptor (beta chain) was captured by sequencing in a study of siplizumab effects on memory and regulatory T cells. Findings and caveats of the study: Proliferating siplizumab-cultured Tregs lacked confirmed suppressive function. In controls, about a quarter of mappable alloreactive CD4+ clones were Treg-derived on average, versus 68.8% with siplizumab. Contribution to the alloresponse seemed major for naive T cells, which also seemed more diverse than memory cells.

In each sample, 10^5 or so TCR templates were assayed. TCRdb keeps only in-frame clones here, not all; method: immunoSEQ multiplex PCR. This table has approximately 60,000 clones, around 96% appearing once. With regard to this clone: No antigen is known for it.

Deletions cut 10 bases from V and 1 base from J, with 4 bases between. The CDR3 has 10 amino acids. Germline lookup yields CDR1 LNHDA and CDR2 SQIVND (reference sequence). The specimen sequenced was naive CD8+ T cells sorted from blood. This TCR derives from a human donor in good health. This chain links TRBV19 with TRBJ1-1; no firm D call. The CDR3 sequence: CATGNTEAFF. In nucleotides, the CDR3 is TGTGCCACGGGGAACACTGAAGCTTTCTTT.